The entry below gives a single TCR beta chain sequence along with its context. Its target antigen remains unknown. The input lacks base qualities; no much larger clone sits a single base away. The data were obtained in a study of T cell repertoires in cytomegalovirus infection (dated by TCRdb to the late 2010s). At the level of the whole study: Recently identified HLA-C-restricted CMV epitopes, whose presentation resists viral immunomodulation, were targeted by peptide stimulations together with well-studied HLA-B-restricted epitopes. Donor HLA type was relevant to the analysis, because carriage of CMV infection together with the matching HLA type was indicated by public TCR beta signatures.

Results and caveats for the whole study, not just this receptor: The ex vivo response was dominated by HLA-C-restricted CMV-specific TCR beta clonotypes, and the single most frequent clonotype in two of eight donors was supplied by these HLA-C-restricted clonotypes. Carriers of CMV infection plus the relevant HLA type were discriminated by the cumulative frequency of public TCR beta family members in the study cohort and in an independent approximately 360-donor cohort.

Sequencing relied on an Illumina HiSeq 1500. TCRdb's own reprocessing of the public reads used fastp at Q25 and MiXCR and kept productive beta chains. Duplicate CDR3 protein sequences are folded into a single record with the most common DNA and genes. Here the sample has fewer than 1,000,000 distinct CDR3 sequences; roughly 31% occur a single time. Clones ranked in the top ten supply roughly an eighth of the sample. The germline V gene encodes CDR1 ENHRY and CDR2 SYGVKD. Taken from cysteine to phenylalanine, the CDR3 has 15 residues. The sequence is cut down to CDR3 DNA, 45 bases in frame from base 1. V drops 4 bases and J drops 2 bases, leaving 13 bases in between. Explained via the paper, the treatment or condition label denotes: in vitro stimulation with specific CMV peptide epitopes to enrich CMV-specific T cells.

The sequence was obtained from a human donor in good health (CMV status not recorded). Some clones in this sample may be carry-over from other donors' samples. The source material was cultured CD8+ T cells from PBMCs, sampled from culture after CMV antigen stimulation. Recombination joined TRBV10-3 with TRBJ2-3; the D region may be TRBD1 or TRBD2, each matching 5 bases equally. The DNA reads TGTGCCATCAGTGGAGTTGGGGGAGTCACAGATACGCAGTATTTT. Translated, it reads CAISGVGGVTDTQYF.